This is a list of T cell receptor beta chains from one sample in a study of T cells in Graves' hyperthyroidism and ophthalmopathy. TCRdb called the multiplex PCR reads again in MiXCR, with one record for every CDR3 protein. The sample comprises about 640,000 distinct CDR3 sequences, roughly 20% of which are singletons, and approximately 30% rests with the top ten. The sequenced material came from blood. The receptors were gathered from a man younger than 45 with Graves' ophthalmopathy. The CDR3 runs from the conserved cysteine through the conserved F or W. D genes are given only for firm matches.

D: TRBD1
V: TRBV28
J: TRBJ1-2
CDR3: CASILTGTSYGYTF

D: TRBD1
V: TRBV28
J: TRBJ1-6
CDR3: CATADRGLGNSPLHF

D: -
V: TRBV11-2
J: TRBJ2-7
CDR3: CASSSTNEQYF

D: -
V: TRBV9
J: TRBJ2-1
CDR3: CASSPWSTSYNEQFF

D: TRBD2
V: TRBV7-6
J: TRBJ2-1
CDR3: CASSLNTGAGAYNEQFF

D: TRBD2
V: TRBV18
J: TRBJ2-3
CDR3: CASSPPGGRTDTQYF

D: -
V: TRBV7-9
J: TRBJ1-1
CDR3: CASSLLHHGISRGITEAFF

D: TRBD1
V: TRBV4-1
J: TRBJ1-1
CDR3: CASSQGTGLMNTEAFF

D: -
V: TRBV20-1
J: TRBJ2-3
CDR3: CSATRDSTDTQYF

D: TRBD2
V: TRBV24-1
J: TRBJ2-4
CDR3: CATSFPGLAGDSPSSQEAKNIQYF

D: -
V: TRBV6-1
J: TRBJ2-7
CDR3: CASSERRGGGGSYEQYF

D: -
V: TRBV7-2
J: TRBJ2-1
CDR3: CASSSTAVGEQFF

D: TRBD1
V: TRBV7-9
J: TRBJ1-5
CDR3: CASSLQGGNQPQHF

D: -
V: TRBV20-1
J: TRBJ2-7
CDR3: CSARESGQGYEQYF

D: TRBD2
V: TRBV7-2
J: TRBJ2-7
CDR3: CASSLDPWGGSLSYEQYF

D: TRBD2
V: TRBV7-3
J: TRBJ2-2
CDR3: CASSLSSLAANTGELFF

D: -
V: TRBV29-1
J: TRBJ2-7
CDR3: CSVELGYEQYF

D: TRBD2
V: TRBV20-1
J: TRBJ2-7
CDR3: CSAPPGRGYEQYF

D: -
V: TRBV20-1
J: TRBJ2-1
CDR3: CSARRQRMYNEQFF

D: -
V: TRBV27
J: TRBJ2-3
CDR3: CASRRGGTDTQYF

D: TRBD2
V: TRBV28
J: TRBJ2-1
CDR3: CASSLLGTSGSTPGEQFF

D: TRBD2
V: TRBV28
J: TRBJ2-3
CDR3: CASRGTSGRAKDTQYF

D: -
V: TRBV7-2
J: TRBJ2-7
CDR3: CASSFILRDYEQYF

D: -
V: TRBV6-5
J: TRBJ2-7
CDR3: CASSYSIVNRVYEQYF

D: -
V: TRBV28
J: TRBJ1-2
CDR3: CASSLAGTGYGYTF

D: -
V: TRBV6-1
J: TRBJ2-7
CDR3: CASSSAGYEQYF

D: -
V: TRBV2
J: TRBJ2-7
CDR3: CASSEEVSRGYEQYF

D: -
V: TRBV7-2
J: TRBJ2-2
CDR3: CASRLQGGTGELFF

D: -
V: TRBV12-3/TRBV12-4
J: TRBJ1-1
CDR3: CASSLGGFADDTEAFF

D: TRBD1
V: TRBV6-1
J: TRBJ1-2
CDR3: CASSFTTSLPGQGDYGYTF

D: -
V: TRBV19
J: TRBJ1-5
CDR3: CASSIAPGVHSNQPQHF

D: TRBD1
V: TRBV11-1
J: TRBJ2-7
CDR3: CASGGQANYEQYF

D: TRBD2
V: TRBV7-9
J: TRBJ2-3
CDR3: CASSLGDRTYSGRERDTQYF

D: TRBD1
V: TRBV6-1
J: TRBJ2-5
CDR3: CASSGGQALSGTQYF

D: -
V: TRBV6-1
J: TRBJ2-1
CDR3: CASSPIGSSYNEQFF

D: -
V: TRBV30
J: TRBJ2-3
CDR3: CAWRDGQALAADTQYF

D: TRBD2
V: TRBV30
J: TRBJ2-1
CDR3: CAWSGLAGGSWQFF

D: -
V: TRBV20-1
J: TRBJ2-5
CDR3: CSASTGETQYF

D: TRBD2
V: TRBV7-9
J: TRBJ2-3
CDR3: CASSSRTSGRTDTQYF

D: TRBD2
V: TRBV6-6
J: TRBJ2-7
CDR3: CASSYSISGRYEQYF

D: -
V: TRBV7-9
J: TRBJ2-7
CDR3: CASTQAMGYEQYF

D: TRBD2
V: TRBV6-1
J: TRBJ2-7
CDR3: CASSHTTSGKGDEQYF

D: -
V: TRBV12-3/TRBV12-4
J: TRBJ2-5
CDR3: CAIGLPAGEKETQYF

D: -
V: TRBV6-1
J: TRBJ1-4
CDR3: CASQGHATNEKLFF

D: -
V: TRBV5-6
J: TRBJ2-1
CDR3: CASSLGRGSHNEQFF

D: -
V: TRBV28
J: TRBJ2-2
CDR3: CASSLSFGGTGGLFF

D: TRBD1
V: TRBV2
J: TRBJ2-5
CDR3: CASKRERDRQPGAQYF

D: -
V: TRBV11-2
J: TRBJ2-7
CDR3: CASSLSVADSYEQYF

D: -
V: TRBV20-1
J: TRBJ2-2
CDR3: CSASGPRVNTGELFF

D: TRBD1
V: TRBV20-1
J: TRBJ1-5
CDR3: CSALLAGQGQQPQHF

D: TRBD1
V: TRBV20-1
J: TRBJ1-5
CDR3: CSASADRVGNQPQHF

D: -
V: TRBV4-3
J: TRBJ2-2
CDR3: CASSRAEVGELFF

D: -
V: TRBV28
J: TRBJ1-1
CDR3: CAGGAPENTEAFF

D: -
V: TRBV14
J: TRBJ2-7
CDR3: CASSQEFEQYF

D: -
V: TRBV30
J: TRBJ2-1
CDR3: CAWSWGGSYNGQFF

D: TRBD1
V: TRBV5-1
J: TRBJ2-5
CDR3: CASSSPGQGETQYF

D: -
V: TRBV18
J: TRBJ1-1
CDR3: CASSQGQEAFF

D: -
V: TRBV5-1
J: TRBJ2-7
CDR3: CASSFDSRGPYEQYF

D: TRBD1
V: TRBV28
J: TRBJ2-1
CDR3: CASCNRDRGYNEQFF

D: TRBD1
V: TRBV28
J: TRBJ1-1
CDR3: CASSLDRRLTEAFF